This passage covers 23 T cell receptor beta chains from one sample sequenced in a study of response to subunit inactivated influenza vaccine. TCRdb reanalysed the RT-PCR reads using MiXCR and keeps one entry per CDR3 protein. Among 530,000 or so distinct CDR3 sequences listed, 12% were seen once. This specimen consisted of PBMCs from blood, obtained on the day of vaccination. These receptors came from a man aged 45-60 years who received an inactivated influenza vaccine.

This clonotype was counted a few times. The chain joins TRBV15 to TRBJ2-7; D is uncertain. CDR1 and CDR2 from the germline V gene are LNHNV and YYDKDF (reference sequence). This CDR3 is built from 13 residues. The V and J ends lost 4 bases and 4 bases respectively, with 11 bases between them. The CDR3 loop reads CATSTRTFYEQYF. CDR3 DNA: TGTGCCACCAGCACTAGGACCTTTTACGAGCAGTACTTC. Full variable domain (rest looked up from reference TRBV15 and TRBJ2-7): DAMVIQNPRYQVTQFGKPVTLSCSQTLNHNVMYWYQQKSSQAPKLLFHYYDKDFNNEADTPDNFQSRRPNTSFCFLDIRSPGLGDTAMYLCATSTRTFYEQYFGPGTRLTVT.

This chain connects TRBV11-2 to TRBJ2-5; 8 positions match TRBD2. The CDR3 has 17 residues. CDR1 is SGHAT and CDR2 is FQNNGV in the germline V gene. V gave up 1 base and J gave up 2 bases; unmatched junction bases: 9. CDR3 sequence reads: CASSLVPGGGNQETQYF. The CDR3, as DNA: TGTGCCAGCAGCTTAGTTCCGGGCGGGGGGAATCAAGAGACCCAGTACTTC. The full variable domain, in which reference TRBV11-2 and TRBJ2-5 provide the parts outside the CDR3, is EAGVAQSPRYKIIEKRQSVAFWCNPISGHATLYWYQQILGQGPKLLIQFQNNGVVDDSQLPKDRFSAERLKGVDSTLKIQPAKLEDSAVYLCASSLVPGGGNQETQYFGPGTRLLVL.

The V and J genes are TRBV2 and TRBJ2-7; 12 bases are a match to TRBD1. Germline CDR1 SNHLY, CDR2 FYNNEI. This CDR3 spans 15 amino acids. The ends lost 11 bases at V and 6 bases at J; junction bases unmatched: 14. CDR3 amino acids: CAGARHGTGGFEQYF. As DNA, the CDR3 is TGTGCCGGGGCTCGTCATGGGACAGGGGGCTTCGAGCAGTACTTC.

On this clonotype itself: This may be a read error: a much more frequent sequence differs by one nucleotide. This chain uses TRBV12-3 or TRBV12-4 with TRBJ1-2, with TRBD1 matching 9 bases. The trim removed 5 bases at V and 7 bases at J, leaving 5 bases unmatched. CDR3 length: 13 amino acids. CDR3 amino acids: CASSGQGSFGYTF. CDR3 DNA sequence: TGTGCCAGCAGTGGACAGGGGAGCTTTGGCTACACCTTC.

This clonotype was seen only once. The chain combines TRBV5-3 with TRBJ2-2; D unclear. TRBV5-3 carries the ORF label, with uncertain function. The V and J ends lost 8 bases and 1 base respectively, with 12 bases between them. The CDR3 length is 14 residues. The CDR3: CARSPGQNTGELFF. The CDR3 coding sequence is TGTGCCAGGAGCCCTGGGCAGAACACCGGGGAGCTGTTTTTT.

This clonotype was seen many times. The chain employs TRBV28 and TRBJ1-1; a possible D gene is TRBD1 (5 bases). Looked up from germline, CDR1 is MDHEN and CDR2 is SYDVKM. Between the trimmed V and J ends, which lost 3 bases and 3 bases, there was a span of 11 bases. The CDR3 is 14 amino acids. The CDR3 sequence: CASSFGAGDTEAFF. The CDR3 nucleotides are TGTGCCAGCAGTTTTGGGGCCGGTGACACTGAAGCTTTCTTT.

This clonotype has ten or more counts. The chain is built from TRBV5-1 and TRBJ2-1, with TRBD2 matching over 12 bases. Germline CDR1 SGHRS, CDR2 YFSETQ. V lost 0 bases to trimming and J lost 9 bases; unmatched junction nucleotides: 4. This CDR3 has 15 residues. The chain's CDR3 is CASSLGTSGIFEQFF. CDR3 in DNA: TGCGCCAGCAGCTTGGGGACTAGCGGGATTTTTGAGCAGTTCTTC.

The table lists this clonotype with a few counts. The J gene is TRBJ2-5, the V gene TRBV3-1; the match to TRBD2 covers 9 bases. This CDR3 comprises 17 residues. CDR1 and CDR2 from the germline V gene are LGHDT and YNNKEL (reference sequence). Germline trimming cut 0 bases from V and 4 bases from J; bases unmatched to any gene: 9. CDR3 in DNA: TGTGCCAGCAGCCAAGATAGCGGGCTAGCGGGATCAGAGACCCAGTACTTC. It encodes CASSQDSGLAGSETQYF.

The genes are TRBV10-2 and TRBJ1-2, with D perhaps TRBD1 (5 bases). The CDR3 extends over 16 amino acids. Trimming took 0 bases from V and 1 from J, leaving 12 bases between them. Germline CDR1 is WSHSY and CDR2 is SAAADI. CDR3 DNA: TGCGCCAGCAGTGAGTCGCAGGGATCAGATAACTATGGCTACACCTTC. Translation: CASSESQGSDNYGYTF.

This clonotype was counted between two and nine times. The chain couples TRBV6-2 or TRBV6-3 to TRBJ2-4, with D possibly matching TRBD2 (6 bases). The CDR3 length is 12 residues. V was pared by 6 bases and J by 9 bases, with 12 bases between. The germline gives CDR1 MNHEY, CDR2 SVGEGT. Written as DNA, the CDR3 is TGTGCCAGCAGACCGGGACTCGGCATTCAGTACTTC. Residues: CASRPGLGIQYF.

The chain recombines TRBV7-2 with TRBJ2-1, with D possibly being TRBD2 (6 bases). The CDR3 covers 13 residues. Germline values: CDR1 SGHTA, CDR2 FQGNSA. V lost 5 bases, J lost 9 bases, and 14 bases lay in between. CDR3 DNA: TGTGCCAGCAGCCCCGTGAGGGACTTTGAGCAGTTCTTC. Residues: CASSPVRDFEQFF.

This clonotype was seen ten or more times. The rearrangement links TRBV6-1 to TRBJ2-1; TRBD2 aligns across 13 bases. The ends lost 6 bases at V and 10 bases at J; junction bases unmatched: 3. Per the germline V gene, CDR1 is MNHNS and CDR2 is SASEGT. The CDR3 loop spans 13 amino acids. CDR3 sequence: CASRGLAGREQFF. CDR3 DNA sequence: TGTGCCAGCAGGGGACTAGCGGGAAGGGAGCAGTTCTTC.

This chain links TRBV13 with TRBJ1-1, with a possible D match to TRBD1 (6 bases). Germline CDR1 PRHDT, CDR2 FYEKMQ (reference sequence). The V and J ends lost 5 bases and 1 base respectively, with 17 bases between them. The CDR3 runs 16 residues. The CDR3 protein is CASSATQTGSNTEAFF. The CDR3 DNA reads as TGTGCCAGCAGCGCCACCCAGACAGGATCGAACACTGAAGCTTTCTTT. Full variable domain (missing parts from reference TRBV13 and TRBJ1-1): AAGVIQSPRHLIKEKRETATLKCYPIPRHDTVYWYQQGPGQDPQFLISFYEKMQSDKGSIPDRFSAQQFSDYHSELNMSSLELGDSALYFCASSATQTGSNTEAFFGQGTRLTVV.

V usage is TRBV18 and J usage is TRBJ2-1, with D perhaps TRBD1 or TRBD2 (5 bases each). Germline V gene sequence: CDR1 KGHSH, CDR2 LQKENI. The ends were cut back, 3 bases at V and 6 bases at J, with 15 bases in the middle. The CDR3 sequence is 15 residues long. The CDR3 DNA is TGTGCCAGCTCACCGGCCGGTAATGGGGGCAATGAGCAGTTCTTC. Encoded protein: CASSPAGNGGNEQFF.

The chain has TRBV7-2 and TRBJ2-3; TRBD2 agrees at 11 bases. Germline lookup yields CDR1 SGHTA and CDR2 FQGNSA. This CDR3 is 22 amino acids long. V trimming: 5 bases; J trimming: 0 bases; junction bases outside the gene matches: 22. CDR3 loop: CASSVPGALAGEFSLSTDTQYF. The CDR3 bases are TGTGCCAGCAGCGTCCCGGGTGCACTAGCGGGAGAGTTCTCTCTCAGCACAGATACGCAGTATTTT.

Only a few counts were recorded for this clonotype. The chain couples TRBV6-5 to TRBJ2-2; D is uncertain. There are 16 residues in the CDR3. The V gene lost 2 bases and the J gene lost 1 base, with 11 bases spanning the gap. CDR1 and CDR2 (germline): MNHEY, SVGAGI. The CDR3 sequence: CASSYGKTVNTGELFF. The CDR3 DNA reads TGTGCCAGCAGTTACGGGAAGACGGTGAACACCGGGGAGCTGTTTTTT.

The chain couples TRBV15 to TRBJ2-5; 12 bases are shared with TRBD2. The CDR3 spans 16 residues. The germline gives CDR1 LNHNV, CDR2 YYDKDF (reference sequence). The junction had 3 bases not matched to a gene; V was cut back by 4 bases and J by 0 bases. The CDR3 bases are TGTGCCACCAGCACCAGACTAGCGGGGGACCAAGAGACCCAGTACTTC. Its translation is CATSTRLAGDQETQYF.

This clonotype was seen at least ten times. CDR3 sequence: CASSYPGGNEQFF. CDR3 bases: TGTGCCAGCAGTTACCCAGGGGGCAATGAGCAGTTCTTC. The rearrangement joins TRBV6-5 to TRBJ2-1; 7 bases map to TRBD1. Germline V gene sequence: CDR1 MNHEY, CDR2 SVGAGI. J lost 6 bases, V lost 2 bases, and 1 base had no gene match. This CDR3 contains 13 residues.

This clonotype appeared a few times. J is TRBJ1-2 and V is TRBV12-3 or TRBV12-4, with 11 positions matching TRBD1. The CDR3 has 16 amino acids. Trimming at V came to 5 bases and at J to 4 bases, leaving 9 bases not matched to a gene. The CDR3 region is CASSHKGQGEIYGYTF. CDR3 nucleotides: TGTGCCAGCAGTCACAAGGGACAGGGGGAGATCTATGGCTACACCTTC.

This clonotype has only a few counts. CDR3 protein: CASSSTGPSIPTGELFF. CDR3 nucleotides: TGTGCCAGCAGCTCTACGGGACCCTCGATTCCTACCGGGGAGCTGTTTTTT. The chain employs TRBV7-2 and TRBJ2-2; D may be TRBD1 or TRBD2 (5 bases each). The CDR3 sequence is 17 residues long. Germline CDR1 and CDR2: SGHTA and FQGNSA. With 4 bases removed from V and 5 bases from J, the gap between germline ends came to 20 bases.

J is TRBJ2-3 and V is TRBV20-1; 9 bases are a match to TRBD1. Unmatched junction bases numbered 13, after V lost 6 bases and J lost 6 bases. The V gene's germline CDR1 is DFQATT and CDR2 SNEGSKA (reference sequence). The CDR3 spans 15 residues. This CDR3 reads CSAQSGTGLLDTQYF. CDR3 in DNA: TGCAGTGCGCAGTCCGGGACAGGGTTATTGGATACGCAGTATTTT.

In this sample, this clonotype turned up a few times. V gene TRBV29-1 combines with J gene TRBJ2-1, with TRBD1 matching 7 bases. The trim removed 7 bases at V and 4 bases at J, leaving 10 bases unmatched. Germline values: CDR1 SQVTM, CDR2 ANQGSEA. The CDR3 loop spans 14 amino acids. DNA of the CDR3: TGCAGCGCCTACGGACAGGTGATTTACAATGAGCAGTTCTTC. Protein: CSAYGQVIYNEQFF.

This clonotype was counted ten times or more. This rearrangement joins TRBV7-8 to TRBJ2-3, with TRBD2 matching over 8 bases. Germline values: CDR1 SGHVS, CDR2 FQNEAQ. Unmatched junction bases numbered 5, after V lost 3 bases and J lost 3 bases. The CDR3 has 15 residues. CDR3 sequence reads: CASSFGAGGTDTQYF. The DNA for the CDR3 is TGTGCCAGCAGCTTCGGGGCGGGAGGAACAGATACGCAGTATTTT.